A single sample gave rise to the 27 T cell receptor beta chains below, sequenced in a study of T cell repertoires in cytomegalovirus infection (dated by TCRdb to between 2017 and 2020). Sequencing used an Illumina HiSeq 1500. Using fastp trimming at Q25 and MiXCR clonotype assembly, TCRdb reanalyzed the public sequencing data and kept in-frame beta chains. All rows with the same CDR3 protein become a single entry with the most common DNA and genes. This sample lists 100,000 to 120,000 distinct CDR3 sequences; 30% were detected once. Less than 45% of the sample is held by the ten biggest clonotypes. The treatment or condition label corresponds to: in vitro stimulation with specific CMV peptide epitopes to enrich CMV-specific T cells. No antigen has been identified for these receptors. Sequenced material: CD8+ T cells from cultured PBMCs, taken from culture after CMV antigen stimulation. The source is a human donor in good health (CMV status not recorded). Some clones in this sample may be carry-over from other donors' samples.

With regard to this clonotype: Just one base apart from a much larger clone, this may be a read error. CDR3 coding DNA: TGTGCCAGCAGCCAAGGGGAGATCGATGGAAACACCATATATTTT. It encodes CASSQGEIDGNTIYF. The chain couples TRBV4-2 to TRBJ1-3, with no clear D. CDR3 length: 15 amino acids. Germline assignment: CDR1 LGHNA and CDR2 YNFKEQ. Trimming stripped 1 base from V and 3 bases from J, with 10 bases between.

In this sample, this clonotype turned up many times. This chain connects TRBV19 to TRBJ2-7, with 10 bases matching TRBD1. Per germline, CDR1 LNHDA and CDR2 SQIVND (reference sequence). With V trimmed by 7 bases and J by 5 bases, 17 bases remained unmatched. This CDR3 has 17 amino acids. In DNA form, the CDR3 reads TGTGCCAGTACCCCCTTCTCAGACAGGGGGCTTTTCAACGAGCAGTACTTC. Protein: CASTPFSDRGLFNEQYF.

This clonotype appeared a few times. The chain joins TRBV2 to TRBJ1-1; tentative D call: TRBD1 (5 bases). Trimming took off 2 bases at V and 0 bases at J, with 13 bases between the two ends. The CDR3 runs 16 residues. Germline assignment: CDR1 SNHLY and CDR2 FYNNEI. CDR3 bases: TGTGCCAGCAGTGAAAGCGGTTGGGGCATGAACACTGAAGCTTTCTTT. This gives the protein CASSESGWGMNTEAFF. Full variable domain (missing parts from reference TRBV2 and TRBJ1-1): EPEVTQTPSHQVTQMGQEVILRCVPISNHLYFYWYRQILGQKVEFLVSFYNNEISEKSEIFDDQFSVERPDGSNFTLKIRSTKLEDSAMYFCASSESGWGMNTEAFFGQGTRLTVV.

About this clonotype: This sequence may be a read error, since a much larger clone differs from it by one base. V is TRBV7-9 and J is TRBJ1-1; 7 bases are shared with TRBD1. The CDR3 spans 13 residues. Per germline, CDR1 SEHNR and CDR2 FQNEAQ (reference sequence). V trimming: 1 base; J trimming: 4 bases; junction bases outside the gene matches: 0. The CDR3 spells CASSLGTGTEAFF. DNA for the CDR3: TGTGCCAGCAGCTTAGGGACAGGCACTGAAGCTTTCTTT.

The chain employs TRBV19 and TRBJ1-2; no clear D. Germline CDR1 and CDR2: LNHDA and SQIVND (reference sequence). The CDR3 is 14 amino acids. V was cut by 0 bases and J by 3 bases, with 8 bases left in between. CDR3 in DNA: TGTGCCAGTAGTATAGAGGGAGGCTACTATGGCTACACCTTC. Amino acids: CASSIEGGYYGYTF.

This clonotype was found many times. This chain uses TRBV7-9 with TRBJ1-1; D might be TRBD1 (5 bases). V lost 1 base and J lost 1, with 7 bases in between. CDR1 and CDR2 from the germline V gene are SEHNR and FQNEAQ (reference sequence). This CDR3 comprises 14 residues. CDR3 region: CASSLGTGNTEAFF. CDR3 DNA: TGTGCCAGCAGCTTAGGAACAGGGAACACTGAAGCTTTCTTT.

The rearrangement uses TRBV2 and TRBJ2-1; D gene ambiguous. The length of the CDR3 is 12 residues. CDR1 and CDR2 from the germline V gene are SNHLY and FYNNEI. The V gene lost 8 bases and the J gene lost 6 bases, with 11 bases spanning the gap. CDR3 sequence: CASLQGGNEQFF. For the CDR3, the DNA is TGTGCCAGCCTTCAAGGCGGCAATGAGCAGTTCTTC.

This clonotype was counted only a few times. The J gene is TRBJ2-3, the V gene TRBV7-9, with D hard to call. Trimming removed 8 bases at V and 2 bases at J, with 11 bases between. This CDR3 has 13 residues. The germline gives CDR1 SEHNR, CDR2 FQNEAQ (reference sequence). CDR3 DNA sequence: TGTGCCAGCCTGCGCGACCTCACAGATACGCAGTATTTT. Its translation: CASLRDLTDTQYF.

This clonotype showed up just a few times. The chain links TRBV7-2 to TRBJ2-1; D may match TRBD1 or TRBD2 (5 bases each). Trimming removed 2 bases from V and 4 bases from J, with 12 bases in between. The CDR3 spans 15 residues. Germline lookup yields CDR1 SGHTA and CDR2 FQGNSA. CDR3 coding DNA: TGTGCCAGCAGCTTACCGGGGCCAGTGTACAATGAGCAGTTCTTC. Protein: CASSLPGPVYNEQFF.

This clonotype has just a few counts. V usage is TRBV4-1 and J usage is TRBJ2-2; D remains unclear. The CDR3 covers 14 residues. V was clipped by 2 bases and J by 4 bases, with 8 bases between them. The germline gives CDR1 MGHRA, CDR2 YSYEKL. Written as DNA, the CDR3 is TGCGCCAGCAGCCAAAGGGCCGGCACCGGGGAGCTGTTTTTT. Translated: CASSQRAGTGELFF.

The CDR3 nucleotides read TGTGCCAGCAGCTTAAGGGGACTAGGCATCAACGAGCAGTACTTC. Translated, it gives CASSLRGLGINEQYF. The chain couples TRBV7-9 to TRBJ2-7; 8 bases map to TRBD2. The J segment lost 5 bases and the V segment lost 2 bases, leaving 8 bases of the junction unmatched. The CDR3 loop spans 15 amino acids. CDR1 is SEHNR and CDR2 is FQNEAQ in the germline V gene (reference sequence).

V and J are TRBV12-3 or TRBV12-4 and TRBJ2-7; 9 bases map to TRBD1. CDR3 length: 16 residues. V gave up 1 base and J gave up 4 bases; unmatched junction bases: 8. The CDR3 here is CASSLVQGAPPYEQYF. The CDR3 bases are TGTGCCAGCAGTTTAGTACAGGGGGCCCCCCCGTACGAGCAGTACTTC.

CDR3 region: CASSPDGLEQFF. CDR3 in DNA: TGTGCCAGCAGCCCGGACGGTCTTGAGCAGTTCTTC. The chain links TRBV7-9 to TRBJ2-1; D gene unclear. The germline V and J ends were trimmed by 5 bases and 9 bases, with 11 bases remaining between them. Germline values: CDR1 SEHNR, CDR2 FQNEAQ (reference sequence). The CDR3 is made up of 12 amino acids.

The chain's CDR3 is CASSSGTGLDWKTQYF. CDR3 in DNA: TGTGCCAGCAGCTCTGGGACAGGTTTGGATTGGAAGACCCAGTACTTC. J is TRBJ2-5 and V is TRBV9, with 8 bases that match TRBD1. V lost 4 bases to trimming and J lost 6 bases; unmatched junction nucleotides: 14. Germline CDR1 reads SGDLS; CDR2 reads YYNGEE. The CDR3 runs 16 residues.

This rearrangement joins TRBV5-6 to TRBJ2-3; D ambiguous. The V gene's germline CDR1 is SGHDT and CDR2 YYEEEE. Trimming stripped 4 bases from V and 3 bases from J, with 3 bases between. The CDR3 extends over 11 amino acids. CDR3 protein: CASSQTDTQYF. CDR3 bases: TGTGCCAGCAGCCAGACAGATACGCAGTATTTT.

The chain is built from TRBV6-5 and TRBJ1-1; no clear D. The length of the CDR3 is 13 residues. The V gene lost 2 bases and the J gene lost 1 base, with 5 bases spanning the gap. The V gene's germline CDR1 is MNHEY and CDR2 SVGAGI. The CDR3 loop reads CASSYKENTEAFF. As DNA, the CDR3 is TGTGCCAGCAGTTACAAGGAGAACACTGAAGCTTTCTTT.

This clonotype was seen only a few times. The gene calls are TRBV12-3 or TRBV12-4 and TRBJ2-1, with D unclear. Between the trimmed V and J ends, which lost 6 bases and 0 bases, there was a span of 15 bases. The CDR3 runs to 16 residues. The CDR3 loop is CASSLIPPVSYNEQFF. Written as DNA, the CDR3 is TGTGCCAGCAGCTTAATTCCACCAGTCTCCTACAATGAGCAGTTCTTC.

This clonotype was observed a handful of times. CDR3 coding DNA: TGTGCCAGCACCACATCGGGGTCCGGGCCACGGGATTCACCCCTCCACTTT. Protein: CASTTSGSGPRDSPLHF. The chain recombines TRBV6-5 with TRBJ1-6; the D is unclear. CDR3 length: 17 residues. Trimming removed 7 bases at V and 8 bases at J, with 24 bases between. In germline, CDR1 is MNHEY, CDR2 SVGAGI.

Notes on this clonotype: At one end, the junction sequence differs from germline, possibly due to a read error. The chain links TRBV20-1 to TRBJ2-3; D uncertain. Germline CDR1 DFQATT, CDR2 SNEGSKA (reference sequence). The CDR3 sequence is 13 residues long. CDR3 coding DNA: TGCAGTGCTAGAGACAGGAGCACAAATACGCAGTATTTT. Translating it yields CSARDRSTNTQYF.

The chain joins TRBV29-1 to TRBJ2-5; tentative D call: TRBD2 (5 bases). Trimming left V 0 bases short and J 0 bases short, with 11 bases between. CDR3 size: 15 residues. In germline, CDR1 is SQVTM, CDR2 ANQGSEA. The CDR3 spells CSVEDLWEYQETQYF. The CDR3 DNA sequence: TGCAGCGTTGAAGATCTTTGGGAGTACCAAGAGACCCAGTACTTC.

The DNA of the CDR3 is TGTGCCAGCAGCACCCTGGGGCCTGTGGAAGCTTTCTTT. It is translated as CASSTLGPVEAFF. J is TRBJ1-1 and V is TRBV6-1, with D maybe TRBD1 (5 bases). Germline loops: CDR1 MNHNS, CDR2 SASEGT. Trimming cost V 6 bases and J 8 bases, with 16 bases left between them. The CDR3 is made up of 13 amino acids.

V gene TRBV6-6 combines with J gene TRBJ2-7, with a possible D match to TRBD1 (6 bases). The CDR3 is 14 amino acids. In germline, CDR1 is MNHNY, CDR2 SVGAGI (reference sequence). V was clipped by 6 bases and J by 0 bases, with 12 bases between them. The CDR3 protein is CASRDRTASYEQYF. Written as DNA, the CDR3 is TGTGCCAGCAGGGACCGGACAGCCTCCTACGAGCAGTACTTC.

This chain connects TRBV12-3 or TRBV12-4 to TRBJ2-5; no definite D call. Trimming took off 3 bases at V and 5 bases at J, with 13 bases between the two ends. The CDR3 spans 14 residues. In nucleotides, the CDR3 is TGTGCCAGCAGTTTCGGCCCTCCTACTGAGACCCAGTACTTC. Translating it yields CASSFGPPTETQYF.

The chain uses TRBV4-1 and TRBJ1-4, with D hard to call. The germline gives CDR1 MGHRA, CDR2 YSYEKL. V was trimmed by 4 bases and J by 8 bases, leaving 14 bases between them. There are 14 residues in the CDR3. CDR3 in DNA: TGCGCCAGCAGCCCCCCTCTTGTAGTAGAAAAACTGTTTTTT. This gives the protein CASSPPLVVEKLFF.

The gene calls are TRBV19 and TRBJ1-5; D is possibly TRBD1 (5 bases). The V gene's germline CDR1 is LNHDA and CDR2 SQIVND (reference sequence). This CDR3 region has 14 residues. The V end lost 9 bases, the J end lost 0 bases, and 12 bases lay between the germline ends. The CDR3: CASQQGYSNQPQHF. The CDR3, as DNA: TGTGCCAGCCAGCAGGGATATAGCAATCAGCCCCAGCATTTT. Full variable domain (missing parts from reference TRBV19 and TRBJ1-5): DGGITQSPKYLFRKEGQNVTLSCEQNLNHDAMYWYRQDPGQGLRLIYYSQIVNDFQKGDIAEGYSVSREKKESFPLTVTSAQKNPTAFYLCASQQGYSNQPQHFGDGTRLSIL.

This clonotype was found a few times. The chain joins TRBV11-1 to TRBJ1-3; D unclear. CDR1 is SGHAT, CDR2 FQDESV, per germline (reference sequence). The CDR3 length is 14 residues. Trimming pared 5 bases from V and 2 bases from J, leaving 10 bases between. The CDR3 here is CASSRRETGNTIYF. The CDR3, as DNA: TGTGCCAGCAGCAGGAGGGAAACTGGAAACACCATATATTTT.

This clonotype was detected many times. This chain uses TRBV19 with TRBJ2-1; no definite D call. Germline-derived CDR1 and CDR2 are LNHDA and SQIVND (reference sequence). The CDR3 loop spans 13 amino acids. The V and J ends lost 0 bases and 15 bases respectively, with 15 bases between them. CDR3 nucleotides: TGTGCCAGTAGTATAGATCTGGAAACCTGGGGGTTCTTC. Amino acids: CASSIDLETWGFF.